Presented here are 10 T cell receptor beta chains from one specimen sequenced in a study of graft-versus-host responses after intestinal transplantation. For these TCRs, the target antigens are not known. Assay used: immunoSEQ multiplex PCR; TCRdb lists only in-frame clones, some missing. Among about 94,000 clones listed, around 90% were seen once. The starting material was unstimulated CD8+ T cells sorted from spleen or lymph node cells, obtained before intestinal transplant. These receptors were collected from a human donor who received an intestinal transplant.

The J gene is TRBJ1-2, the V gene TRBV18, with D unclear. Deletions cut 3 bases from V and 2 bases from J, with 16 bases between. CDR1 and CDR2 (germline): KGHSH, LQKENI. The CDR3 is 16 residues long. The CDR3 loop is CASSPSQAARNYGYTF. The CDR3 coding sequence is TGTGCCAGCTCACCCTCCCAGGCTGCACGCAACTATGGCTACACCTTC.

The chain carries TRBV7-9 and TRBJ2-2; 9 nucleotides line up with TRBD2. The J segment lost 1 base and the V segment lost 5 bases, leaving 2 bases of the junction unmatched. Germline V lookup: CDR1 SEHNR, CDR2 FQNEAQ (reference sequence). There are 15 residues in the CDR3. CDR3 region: CASSASGMNTGELFF. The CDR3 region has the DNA TGTGCCAGCAGCGCTAGCGGGATGAACACCGGGGAGCTGTTTTTT. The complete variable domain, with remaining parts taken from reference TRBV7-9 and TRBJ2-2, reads DTGVSQNPRHKITKRGQNVTFRCDPISEHNRLYWYRQTLGQGPEFLTYFQNEAQLEKSRLLSDRFSAERPKGSFSTLEIQRTEQGDSAMYLCASSASGMNTGELFFGEGSRLTVL.

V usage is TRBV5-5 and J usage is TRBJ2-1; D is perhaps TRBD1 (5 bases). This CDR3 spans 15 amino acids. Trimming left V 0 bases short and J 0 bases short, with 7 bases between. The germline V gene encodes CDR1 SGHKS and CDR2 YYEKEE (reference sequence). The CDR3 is CASSLGGSSYNEQFF. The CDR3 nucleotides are TGTGCCAGCAGCTTGGGGGGCAGCTCCTACAATGAGCAGTTCTTC. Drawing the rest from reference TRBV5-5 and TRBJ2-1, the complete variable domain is DAGVTQSPTHLIKTRGQQVTLRCSPISGHKSVSWYQQVLGQGPQFIFQYYEKEERGRGNFPDRFSARQFPNYSSELNVNALLLGDSALYLCASSLGGSSYNEQFFGPGTRLTVL.

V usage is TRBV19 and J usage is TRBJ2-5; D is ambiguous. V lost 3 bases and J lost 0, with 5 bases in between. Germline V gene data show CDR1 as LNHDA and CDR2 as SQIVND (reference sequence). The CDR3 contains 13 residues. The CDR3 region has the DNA TGTGCCAGTAGTATCCAGTACCAAGAGACCCAGTACTTC. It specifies CASSIQYQETQYF.

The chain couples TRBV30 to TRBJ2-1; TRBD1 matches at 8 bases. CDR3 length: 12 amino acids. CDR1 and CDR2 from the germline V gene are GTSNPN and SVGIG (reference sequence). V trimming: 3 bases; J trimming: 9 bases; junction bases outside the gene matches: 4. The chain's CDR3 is CAWSQGATEQFF. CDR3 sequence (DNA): TGTGCCTGGAGCCAGGGGGCGACTGAGCAGTTCTTC. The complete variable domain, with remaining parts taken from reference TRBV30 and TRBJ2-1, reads SQTIHQWPATLVQPVGSPLSLECTVEGTSNPNLYWYRQAAGRGLQLLFYSVGIGQISSEVPQNLSASRPQDRQFILSSKKLLLSDSGFYLCAWSQGATEQFFGPGTRLTVL.

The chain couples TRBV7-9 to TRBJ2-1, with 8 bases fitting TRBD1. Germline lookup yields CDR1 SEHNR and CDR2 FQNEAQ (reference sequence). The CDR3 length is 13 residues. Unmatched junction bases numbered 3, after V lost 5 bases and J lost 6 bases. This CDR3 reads CASSPTGVNEQFF. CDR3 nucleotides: TGTGCCAGCAGCCCGACAGGGGTCAATGAGCAGTTCTTC. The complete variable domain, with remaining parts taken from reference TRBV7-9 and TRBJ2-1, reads DTGVSQNPRHKITKRGQNVTFRCDPISEHNRLYWYRQTLGQGPEFLTYFQNEAQLEKSRLLSDRFSAERPKGSFSTLEIQRTEQGDSAMYLCASSPTGVNEQFFGPGTRLTVL.

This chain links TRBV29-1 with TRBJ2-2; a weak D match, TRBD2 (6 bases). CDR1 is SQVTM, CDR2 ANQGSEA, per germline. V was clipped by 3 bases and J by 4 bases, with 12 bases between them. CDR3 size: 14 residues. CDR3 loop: CSVEGLPTTGELFF. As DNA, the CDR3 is TGCAGCGTTGAGGGACTTCCGACCACCGGGGAGCTGTTTTTT.

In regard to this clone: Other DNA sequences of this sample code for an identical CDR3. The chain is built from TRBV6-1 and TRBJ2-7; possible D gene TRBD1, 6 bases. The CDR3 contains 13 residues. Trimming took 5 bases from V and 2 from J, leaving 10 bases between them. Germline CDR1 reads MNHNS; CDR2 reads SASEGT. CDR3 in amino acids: CASSPRGPYEQYF. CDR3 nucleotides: TGTGCCAGCAGTCCCAGGGGTCCCTACGAGCAGTACTTC.

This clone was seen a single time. Here the CDR3 reads CASSLGTGIGTEAFF. CDR3 sequence (DNA): TGTGCCAGCAGCTTAGGGACAGGGATAGGCACTGAAGCTTTCTTT. This sequence joins TRBV7-6 and TRBJ1-1, with 8 bases fitting TRBD1. Germline assignment: CDR1 SGHVS and CDR2 FNYEAQ. This CDR3 region has 15 residues. The V and J ends lost 1 base and 4 bases, in that order; junction bases with no gene match: 5.

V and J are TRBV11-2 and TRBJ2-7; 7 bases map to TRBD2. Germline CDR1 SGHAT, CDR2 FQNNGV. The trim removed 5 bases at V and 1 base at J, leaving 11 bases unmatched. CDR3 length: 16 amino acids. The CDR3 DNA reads TGTGCCAGCAGCGTAGCTCTTCGGGAGGTGTCCTACGAGCAGTACTTC. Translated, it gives CASSVALREVSYEQYF.